This TCR beta chain was observed in a study of shared clonotypes between healthy human individuals. Whole-study findings and limits: Non-shared clonotypes showed lower generation probabilities than clonotypes common to all four donors. Even with large depth, rarefaction showed that sorted-subset sequencing was incomplete.

Between the trimmed V and J ends, which lost 0 bases and 1 base, there was a span of 12 bases. Germline CDR1 SGHRS, CDR2 YFSETQ. This CDR3 is 16 amino acids long. Points on this clone: Its antigen remains unknown.

TCRdb's table, derived via immunoSEQ multiplex PCR, lists solely in-frame clones and lacks some. The sample has over a million clones; around three quarters are singletons. This receptor was identified in a man between 18 and 35 years old in good health. Some clones in this sample may be carry-over from other donors' samples. Sequenced material: memory CD4+ T cells from PBMCs. The subset here: CD45RA-negative fraction. This rearrangement joins TRBV5-1 to TRBJ2-3; D not resolved. For the CDR3, the DNA is TGCGCCAGCAGCTTGGGGGGTACCCCGGGCACAGATACGCAGTATTTT. Its protein product is CASSLGGTPGTDTQYF.